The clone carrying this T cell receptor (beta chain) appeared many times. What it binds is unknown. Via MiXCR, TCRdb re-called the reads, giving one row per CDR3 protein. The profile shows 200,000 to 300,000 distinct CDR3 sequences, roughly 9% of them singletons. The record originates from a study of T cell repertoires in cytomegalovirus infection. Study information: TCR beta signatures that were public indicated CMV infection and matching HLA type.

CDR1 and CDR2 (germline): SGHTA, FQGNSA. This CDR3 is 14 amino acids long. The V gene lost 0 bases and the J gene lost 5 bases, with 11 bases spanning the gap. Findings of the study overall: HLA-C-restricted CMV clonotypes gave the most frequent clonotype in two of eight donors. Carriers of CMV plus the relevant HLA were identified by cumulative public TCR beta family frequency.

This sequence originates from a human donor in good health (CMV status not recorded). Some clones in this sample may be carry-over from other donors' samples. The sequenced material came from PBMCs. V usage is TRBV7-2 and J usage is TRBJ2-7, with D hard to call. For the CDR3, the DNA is TGTGCCAGCAGCTTAGCGCGTACCCACGACGAGCAGTACTTC. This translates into CASSLARTHDEQYF.